Reported below is one TCR beta chain. Its cognate antigen is unknown. The sample belongs to a study of beta chain features in type 1 diabetes. Trimming removed 7 bases at V and 4 bases at J, with 11 bases between. The CDR3 sequence is 13 residues long. The germline CDR1 and CDR2 sequences are SGHTA and FQGNSA. The whole isolated RNA underwent reverse transcription, so sequencing captured expressed TCRB transcripts. Data came from immunoSEQ multiplex PCR; TCRdb stores just in-frame clones and leaves some out. The data show about 120,000 clones, 15% to 20% seen once. Study results and caveats: Shortening of TCRB CDR3s, moderate but significant, appeared in all four CD4+ subsets of Type 1 diabetes patients.

The sample consisted of central memory CD4+ T cells from blood. The sequence was obtained from a man aged 25-45 years with type 1 diabetes. The J gene is TRBJ1-5, the V gene TRBV7-2; D uncertain. CDR3 bases: TGTGCCAGCACCAGTGACTTGAATCAGCCCCAGCATTTT. Protein sequence: CASTSDLNQPQHF.